These 16 T cell receptor beta chains share one sample of origin, sequenced in a study of control samples from healthy donors and cancer patients. Produced via immunoSEQ multiplex PCR; TCRdb's table is partial and in-frame only. The data hold about 120,000 clones, with about 91% observed a single time. Material for sequencing was blood. The receptors shown here come from a man in his forties in good health.

This chain connects TRBV9 to TRBJ1-1; no clear D gene. Germline V lookup: CDR1 SGDLS, CDR2 YYNGEE. This CDR3 has 15 amino acids. The V and J ends lost 0 bases and 0 bases respectively, with 9 bases between them. CDR3 DNA: TGTGCCAGCAGCGTAGCCCCAGAGATGAACACTGAAGCTTTCTTT. Protein sequence: CASSVAPEMNTEAFF. Supplemented by reference TRBV9 and TRBJ1-1, the full variable domain reads DSGVTQTPKHLITATGQRVTLRCSPRSGDLSVYWYQQSLDQGLQFLIQYYNGEERAKGNILERFSAQQFPDLHSELNLSSLELGDSALYFCASSVAPEMNTEAFFGQGTRLTVV.

The gene calls are TRBV24-1 and TRBJ2-5; D is perhaps TRBD1 (6 bases). This CDR3 spans 15 amino acids. The germline V and J ends were trimmed by 3 bases and 0 bases, with 10 bases remaining between them. Germline V gene lookup returns CDR1 KGHDR and CDR2 SFDVKD. For the CDR3, the DNA is TGTGCCACCAGTGATGGACAGACGTACCAAGAGACCCAGTACTTC. Translating it yields CATSDGQTYQETQYF.

This clone was recorded once. The rearrangement joins TRBV6-2 or TRBV6-3 to TRBJ2-5, with D unresolved. Germline V lookup: CDR1 MNHEY, CDR2 SVGEGT. This CDR3 has 14 residues. V lost 2 bases and J 5 bases, leaving 12 bases between the germline ends. CDR3 region: CASSYVQESETQYF. The CDR3 nucleotides read TGTGCCAGCAGTTACGTGCAGGAAAGTGAGACCCAGTACTTC.

This clone has just one count. The rearrangement uses TRBV2 and TRBJ1-1, with D maybe TRBD1 (6 bases). The CDR3 has 14 amino acids. The V and J ends lost 6 bases and 4 bases respectively, with 15 bases between them. Germline lookup yields CDR1 SNHLY and CDR2 FYNNEI. The DNA of the CDR3 is TGTGCCAGCAGGGGAACCAGGGGAGGCACTGAAGCTTTCTTT. Translating gives CASRGTRGGTEAFF. Full variable domain (rest looked up from reference TRBV2 and TRBJ1-1): EPEVTQTPSHQVTQMGQEVILRCVPISNHLYFYWYRQILGQKVEFLVSFYNNEISEKSEIFDDQFSVERPDGSNFTLKIRSTKLEDSAMYFCASRGTRGGTEAFFGQGTRLTVV.

This chain connects TRBV7-9 to TRBJ2-7; 7 bases are a match to TRBD1. J was trimmed by 1 base and V by 5 bases; bases with no gene match: 11. CDR1 and CDR2 (germline): SEHNR, FQNEAQ (reference sequence). This CDR3 spans 16 amino acids. The DNA for the CDR3 is TGTGCCAGCAGCCAATGGACAGGCCAGAGGTCCTACGAGCAGTACTTC. It encodes CASSQWTGQRSYEQYF.

This chain uses TRBV19 with TRBJ1-4, with D perhaps TRBD1 (6 bases). Per germline, CDR1 LNHDA and CDR2 SQIVND (reference sequence). The CDR3 covers 13 residues. V dropped 6 bases and J dropped 3 bases, with 8 bases sitting between them. CDR3 sequence: CASRDRPNEKLFF. CDR3 coding DNA: TGTGCCAGTAGGGACAGACCTAATGAAAAACTGTTTTTT.

The chain joins TRBV12-5 to TRBJ2-3; D might be TRBD1 (7 bases). V was pared by 5 bases and J by 5 bases, with 8 bases between. This CDR3 spans 12 amino acids. CDR1 and CDR2 (germline): LGHNT, FRNRAP. The CDR3 nucleotides are TGTGCTAGTGGTCAGGGGGGAGATACGCAGTATTTT. Encoded protein: CASGQGGDTQYF. Drawing the rest from reference TRBV12-5 and TRBJ2-3, the complete variable domain is DARVTQTPRHKVTEMGQEVTMRCQPILGHNTVFWYRQTMMQGLELLAYFRNRAPLDDSGMPKDRFSAEMPDATLATLKIQPSEPRDSAVYFCASGQGGDTQYFGPGTRLTVL.

In this sample, this clone turned up once. The chain couples TRBV6-6 to TRBJ1-5; 10 positions match TRBD1. V dropped 7 bases and J dropped 0; count of bases not matched to a gene: 6. Germline V gene sequence: CDR1 MNHNY, CDR2 SVGAGI (reference sequence). The CDR3 is 16 residues long. CDR3 sequence (DNA): TGTGCCAGCACCGTAGGGACAGGGGTTAGCAATCAGCCCCAGCATTTT. Its protein is CASTVGTGVSNQPQHF.

The genes are TRBV4-1 and TRBJ2-2; the match to TRBD1 covers 7 bases. This CDR3 spans 15 amino acids. Germline lookup yields CDR1 MGHRA and CDR2 YSYEKL. V lost 1 base and J lost 7; bases outside the gene matches: 6. CDR3 residues: CASSQARRDSGELFF. The CDR3 DNA is TGCGCCAGCAGCCAAGCACGCCGGGACAGCGGGGAGCTGTTTTTT.

The V and J genes are TRBV5-1 and TRBJ1-3; unclear D gene. Germline CDR1 is SGHRS and CDR2 is YFSETQ. CDR3 length: 15 amino acids. V was shortened by 0 bases and J by 4 bases, with 11 bases between the two germline ends. The CDR3 reads CASSLEAGGGNTIYF. Here the CDR3 DNA reads TGCGCCAGCAGCTTGGAGGCGGGTGGAGGAAACACCATATATTTT.

This sequence joins TRBV2 and TRBJ2-7; the D gene could be TRBD1 or TRBD2 (5 bases each). This CDR3 has 13 residues. Germline V gene lookup returns CDR1 SNHLY and CDR2 FYNNEI. Trimming stripped 6 bases from V and 0 bases from J, with 9 bases between. The CDR3 loop reads CASSRDPSYEQYF. The DNA for the CDR3 is TGTGCCAGCAGCCGGGACCCCTCCTACGAGCAGTACTTC.

The chain has TRBV6-6 and TRBJ1-2; D is possibly TRBD1 (5 bases). Germline assignment: CDR1 MNHNY and CDR2 SVGAGI (reference sequence). This CDR3 contains 14 residues. Trimming left V 5 bases short and J 5 bases short, with 15 bases between. In DNA, the CDR3 is TGTGCCAGCAGTCTCGAGGGGCCGTTTTATGGCTACACCTTC. It codes for CASSLEGPFYGYTF.

The chain links TRBV7-2 to TRBJ1-4; the D gene is possibly TRBD1 (5 bases). The CDR3 covers 17 residues. Germline V gene sequence: CDR1 SGHTA, CDR2 FQGNSA. The V gene lost 6 bases and the J gene lost 3 bases, with 20 bases spanning the gap. The CDR3 DNA sequence: TGTGCCAGCAGACGAACGTCGGGGGGGGTGGCTAATGAAAAACTGTTTTTT. It yields the protein CASRRTSGGVANEKLFF.

This clone was picked up one time. The chain joins TRBV6-5 to TRBJ1-2, with D possibly matching TRBD1 (5 bases). CDR3 length: 14 residues. Between the trimmed V and J ends, which lost 4 bases and 3 bases, there was a span of 12 bases. Germline V gene data show CDR1 as MNHEY and CDR2 as SVGAGI. In DNA form, the CDR3 reads TGTGCCAGCAGTTCCGGGGGGAAGGACTATGGCTACACCTTC. Its translation is CASSSGGKDYGYTF.

V gene TRBV24-1 combines with J gene TRBJ2-7; 8 bases are a match to TRBD1. CDR3 size: 15 residues. With V trimmed by 4 bases and J by 5 bases, 9 bases remained unmatched. CDR1 and CDR2 from the germline V gene are KGHDR and SFDVKD. The CDR3 sequence is CATSDPRQGKNEQYF. The DNA for the CDR3 is TGTGCCACCAGTGACCCCAGACAGGGGAAGAACGAGCAGTACTTC.

The V call is TRBV19, the J call TRBJ1-2, with 7 bases aligning to TRBD1. CDR1 is LNHDA and CDR2 is SQIVND in the germline V gene (reference sequence). J lost 8 bases, V lost 7 bases, and 4 bases had no gene match. This CDR3 is built from 11 residues. Here the CDR3 reads CASTTGAGYTF. CDR3 coding DNA: TGTGCCAGTACCACAGGGGCCGGCTACACCTTC. Looking up the rest from reference TRBV19 and TRBJ1-2 gives the full variable domain: DGGITQSPKYLFRKEGQNVTLSCEQNLNHDAMYWYRQDPGQGLRLIYYSQIVNDFQKGDIAEGYSVSREKKESFPLTVTSAQKNPTAFYLCASTTGAGYTFGSGTRLTVV.